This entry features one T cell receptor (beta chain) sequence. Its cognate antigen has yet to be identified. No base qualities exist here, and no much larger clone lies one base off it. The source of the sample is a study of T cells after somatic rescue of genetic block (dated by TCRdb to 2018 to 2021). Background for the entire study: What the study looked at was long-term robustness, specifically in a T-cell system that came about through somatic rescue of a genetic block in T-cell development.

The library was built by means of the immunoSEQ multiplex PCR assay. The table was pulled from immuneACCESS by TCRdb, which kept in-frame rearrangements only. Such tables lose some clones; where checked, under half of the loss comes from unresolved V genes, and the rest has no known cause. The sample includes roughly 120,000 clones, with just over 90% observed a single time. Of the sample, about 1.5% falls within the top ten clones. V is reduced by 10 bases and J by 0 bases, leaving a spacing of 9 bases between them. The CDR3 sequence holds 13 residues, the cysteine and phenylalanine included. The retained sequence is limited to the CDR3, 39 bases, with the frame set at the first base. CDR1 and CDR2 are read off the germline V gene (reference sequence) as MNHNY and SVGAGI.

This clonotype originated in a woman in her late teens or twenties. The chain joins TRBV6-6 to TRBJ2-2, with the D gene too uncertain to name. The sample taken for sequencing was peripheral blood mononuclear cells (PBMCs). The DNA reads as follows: TGTGCCACCGCGTGGGCGAACACCGGGGAGCTGTTTTTT. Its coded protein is CATAWANTGELFF.